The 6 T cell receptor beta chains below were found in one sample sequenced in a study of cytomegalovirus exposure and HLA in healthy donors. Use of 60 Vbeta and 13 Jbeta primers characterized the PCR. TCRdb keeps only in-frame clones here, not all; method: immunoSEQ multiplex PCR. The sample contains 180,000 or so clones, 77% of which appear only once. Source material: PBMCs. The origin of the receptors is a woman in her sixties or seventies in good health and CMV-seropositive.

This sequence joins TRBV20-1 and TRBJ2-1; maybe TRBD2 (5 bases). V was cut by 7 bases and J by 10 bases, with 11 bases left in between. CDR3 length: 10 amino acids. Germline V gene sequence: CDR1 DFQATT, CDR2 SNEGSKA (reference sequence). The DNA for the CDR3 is TGCAGTGATAATCGGGGAGAGCAGTTCTTC. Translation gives CSDNRGEQFF.

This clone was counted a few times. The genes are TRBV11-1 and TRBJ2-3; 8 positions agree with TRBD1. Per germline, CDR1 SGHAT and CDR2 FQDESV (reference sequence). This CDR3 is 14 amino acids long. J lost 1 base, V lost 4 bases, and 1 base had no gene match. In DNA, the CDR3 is TGTGCCAGCAGCTACAGGGGGGGCACAGATACGCAGTATTTT. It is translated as CASSYRGGTDTQYF.

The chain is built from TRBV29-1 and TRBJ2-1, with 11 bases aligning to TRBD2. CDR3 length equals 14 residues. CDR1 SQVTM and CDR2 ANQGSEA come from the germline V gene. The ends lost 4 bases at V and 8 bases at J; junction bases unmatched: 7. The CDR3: CSVGRSGRAYEQFF. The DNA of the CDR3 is TGCAGCGTTGGTCGTAGCGGGAGGGCATATGAGCAGTTCTTC.

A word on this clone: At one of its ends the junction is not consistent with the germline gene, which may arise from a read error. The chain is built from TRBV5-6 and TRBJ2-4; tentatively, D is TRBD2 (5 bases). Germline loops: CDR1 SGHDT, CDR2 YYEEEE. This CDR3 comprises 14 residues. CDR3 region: CASSFPASQNSQYF. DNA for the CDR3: TGTGCCAGCAGCTTCCCAGCTAGCCAAAACAGTCAGTACTTC.

The CDR3 DNA reads TGTGCCAGCAGCGTAGTGCGGGGGGGGGAGCTGTTTTTT. It is translated as CASSVVRGGELFF. This chain links TRBV9 with TRBJ2-2; 7 bases are a match to TRBD2. J gave up 8 bases and V 0 bases, and 1 base lay outside the gene matches. The CDR3 covers 13 residues. Germline V gives CDR1 SGDLS, CDR2 YYNGEE. Full variable domain (rest looked up from reference TRBV9 and TRBJ2-2): DSGVTQTPKHLITATGQRVTLRCSPRSGDLSVYWYQQSLDQGLQFLIQYYNGEERAKGNILERFSAQQFPDLHSELNLSSLELGDSALYFCASSVVRGGELFFGEGSRLTVL.

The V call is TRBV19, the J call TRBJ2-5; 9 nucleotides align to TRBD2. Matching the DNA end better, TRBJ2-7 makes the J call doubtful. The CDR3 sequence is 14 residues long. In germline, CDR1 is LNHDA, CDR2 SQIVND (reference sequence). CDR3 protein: CASKGASGIYEQYF. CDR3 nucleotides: TGTGCCAGTAAAGGGGCTAGCGGGATCTACGAGCAGTACTTC.